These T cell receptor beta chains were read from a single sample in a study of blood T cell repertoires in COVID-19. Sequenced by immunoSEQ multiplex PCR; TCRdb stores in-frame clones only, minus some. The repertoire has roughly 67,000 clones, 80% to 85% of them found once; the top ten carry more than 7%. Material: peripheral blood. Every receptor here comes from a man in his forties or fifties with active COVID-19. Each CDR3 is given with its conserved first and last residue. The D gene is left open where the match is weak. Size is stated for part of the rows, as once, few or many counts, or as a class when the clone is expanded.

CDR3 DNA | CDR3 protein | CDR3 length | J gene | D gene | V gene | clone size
TGTGCCATTACAGGGGGCGATAACTCACCCCTCCACTTT | CAITGGDNSPLHF | 13 | TRBJ1-6 | TRBD1 | TRBV10-3 | .
TGCGCCAGCAGCCAAGGCGTAACTCCCTACGAGCAGTACTTC | CASSQGVTPYEQYF | 14 | TRBJ2-7 | . | TRBV4-1 | few
TGTGCCAGCAGTCGACTACCGGGAGGGAAAACCTACGAGCAGTACTTC | CASSRLPGGKTYEQYF | 16 | TRBJ2-7 | TRBD2 | TRBV9 | .
TGTGCCAGCAGCTTAGTCTTCGTGACAGGGGTCGGCTCCTACGAGCAGTACTTC | CASSLVFVTGVGSYEQYF | 18 | TRBJ2-7 | TRBD1 | TRBV7-9 | .
TGTGCCAGTAGTATTGGACACACTTTGAACACTGAAGCTTTCTTT | CASSIGHTLNTEAFF | 15 | TRBJ1-1 | . | TRBV19 | .
TGTGCCAGCAGCCTAACTAGCTCGCTTAGCACAGATACGCAGTATTTT | CASSLTSSLSTDTQYF | 16 | TRBJ2-3 | . | TRBV4-2 | .
TGTGCCAGCAGTCCCGTTCGCCGAGGCGAGCAGTACTTC | CASSPVRRGEQYF | 13 | TRBJ2-7 | . | TRBV2 | .
TGCAGCGTTGATGGTGTATTGGGCTCGACAGATACGCAGTATTTT | CSVDGVLGSTDTQYF | 15 | TRBJ2-3 | . | TRBV29-1 | .
TGTGCCAGCAGTTATGCGGGACAGGGTAAGGCTTTCTTT | CASSYAGQGKAFF | 13 | TRBJ1-1 | TRBD1 | TRBV6-5 | .
TGTGCCAGCAGCTTATCGAGGGTAGGCAGGGGTAGCAATCAGCCCCAGCATTTT | CASSLSRVGRGSNQPQHF | 18 | TRBJ1-5 | . | TRBV7-8 | .
TGTGCCAGCAGCGTTAGCGGGGGGGCCGCAGATACGCAGTATTTT | CASSVSGGAADTQYF | 15 | TRBJ2-3 | TRBD2 | TRBV9 | .
TGTGCCAGCAGCCCCATGACAGCCAGCTACGAGCAGTACTTC | CASSPMTASYEQYF | 14 | TRBJ2-7 | . | TRBV7-2 | .
TGTGCCAGCAGTGAGCGCAGGGGTAACAATCAGCCCCAGCATTTT | CASSERRGNNQPQHF | 15 | TRBJ1-5 | . | TRBV2 | once
TGTGCCAGCAGCTCGGGGACTCCCTACAATGAGCAGTTCTTC | CASSSGTPYNEQFF | 14 | TRBJ2-1 | . | TRBV11-2 | .
TGTGCCACCACCCGGGGAGAGACCCAGTACTTC | CATTRGETQYF | 11 | TRBJ2-5 | . | TRBV6-5 | .
TGTGCCAGCTCACCCTCGGACTGGGCTGAAGCTTTCTTT | CASSPSDWAEAFF | 13 | TRBJ1-1 | . | TRBV18 | few
TGTGCCGGGGGAACAGGGGGTTTCTACGAGCAGTACTTC | CAGGTGGFYEQYF | 13 | TRBJ2-7 | TRBD1 | TRBV5-4 | .
TGTGCCAGCAGCTTGGGGACTAGCATAAACAATGAGCAGTTCTTC | CASSLGTSINNEQFF | 15 | TRBJ2-1 | TRBD2 | TRBV11-3 | .
TGTGCCAGCAGTTCTTGGCAGACGGGAGAAAAACTGTTTTTT | CASSSWQTGEKLFF | 14 | TRBJ1-4 | . | TRBV6-5 | .
TGTGCCAGCAGCCAAGTGGACAGGGGTGTCAATCAGCCCCAGCATTTT | CASSQVDRGVNQPQHF | 16 | TRBJ1-5 | TRBD1 | TRBV14 | .
TGTGCCAGCAATCCCCTGGGGGCCTCTACCTCCGAGCAGTACTTC | CASNPLGASTSEQYF | 15 | TRBJ2-7 | . | TRBV7-9 | .
TGTGCCAGCAGCTTAGGATTGTATTTAGCGGATAGCTCCTACAATGAGCAGTTCTTC | CASSLGLYLADSSYNEQFF | 19 | TRBJ2-1 | . | TRBV7-9 | .
TGCGCCAGCAGCCTTATGACGGGAACATACAATGAGCAGTTCTTC | CASSLMTGTYNEQFF | 15 | TRBJ2-1 | . | TRBV5-1 | .
TGTGCCAGCAGTAGACCGGGACAGGCAGGCGCCGGGGAGCTGTTTTTT | CASSRPGQAGAGELFF | 16 | TRBJ2-2 | TRBD1 | TRBV6-6 | .
TGCAGCGTTGGACTAGCGGGAGTCTATACGCAGTATTTT | CSVGLAGVYTQYF | 13 | TRBJ2-3 | TRBD2 | TRBV29-1 | .
TGTGCCAGCAGCTTAACTCCGCCTATGGAAGGGGAGGACACTGAAGCTTTCTTT | CASSLTPPMEGEDTEAFF | 18 | TRBJ1-1 | . | TRBV11-3 | .
TGTGCCAGTAGTCGGCGGGATCGGACTGAAGCTTTCTTT | CASSRRDRTEAFF | 13 | TRBJ1-1 | . | TRBV19 | .
TGTGCCAGCTCACCGGACAGATTGAACACTGAAGCTTTCTTT | CASSPDRLNTEAFF | 14 | TRBJ1-1 | . | TRBV18 | .
TGTGCCAGCAGTTTATTACCGGGGAACTATGGCTACACCTTC | CASSLLPGNYGYTF | 14 | TRBJ1-2 | . | TRBV27 | .
TGTGCTAGCAGCTTAGGTACTAGCGGGACCAATGAGCAGTTCTTC | CASSLGTSGTNEQFF | 15 | TRBJ2-1 | TRBD2 | TRBV7-7 | .
TGCGCCAGCACACTGAAGGGACAGGGACTAGCGGGAGCAGATACGCAGTATTTT | CASTLKGQGLAGADTQYF | 18 | TRBJ2-3 | TRBD2 | TRBV5-1 | .
TGTGCCAGCAGCTTAGGAGGGACAGGTAATCAGCCCCAGCATTTT | CASSLGGTGNQPQHF | 15 | TRBJ1-5 | TRBD1 | TRBV7-9 | few
TGTGCCAGCAGCAACCTACGGGCGGGTACGGATACGCAGTATTTT | CASSNLRAGTDTQYF | 15 | TRBJ2-3 | . | TRBV11-2 | once
TGTGCCAGCAGCCCTAGACTAGTTTCGGATACGCAGTATTTT | CASSPRLVSDTQYF | 14 | TRBJ2-3 | . | TRBV6-2/TRBV6-3 | .
TGTGCCTGGAGTGTACTAAGCGGAGCCTCCTACGAGCAGTACTTC | CAWSVLSGASYEQYF | 15 | TRBJ2-7 | . | TRBV30 | once
TGTGCCAGCGGCCGGGACAGTCCCTACGAGCAGTACTTC | CASGRDSPYEQYF | 13 | TRBJ2-7 | TRBD1 | TRBV3-1/TRBV3-2 | .
TGTGCCAGCAGCCAAGGAGTCGGCGAGCAGTACTTC | CASSQGVGEQYF | 12 | TRBJ2-7 | . | TRBV3-1/TRBV3-2 | .
TGTGCCAGCAAACTAGCGGGAGATCACACAGATACGCAGTATTTT | CASKLAGDHTDTQYF | 15 | TRBJ2-3 | TRBD2 | TRBV6-6 | many